Shown below are 22 T cell receptor beta chains from a single sample sequenced in a study of PD-L1 blockade in urothelial cancer. This sample's time point: pretreatment peripheral blood. The protocol was immunoSEQ multiplex PCR, while the TCRdb copy is restricted to in-frame clones and leaves out a portion. The data show 70,000 to 95,000 clones, 84% seen once. The specimen was PBMCs, collected around atezolizumab (anti-PD-L1) treatment. These receptors were obtained from a man aged 60-69 years with urothelial cancer.

This rearrangement joins TRBV7-3 to TRBJ2-7; the D gene is possibly TRBD1 (5 bases). V dropped 1 base and J dropped 0 bases, with 10 bases sitting between them. The germline V gene encodes CDR1 SGHTA and CDR2 FQGTGA. The CDR3 is 15 amino acids. The CDR3 is CASSLNGRASYEQYF. CDR3 sequence (DNA): TGTGCCAGCAGCTTAAATGGCAGGGCCTCCTACGAGCAGTACTTC.

The V gene is TRBV13, the J gene TRBJ2-7; 9 nucleotides match TRBD2. Germline V gene sequence: CDR1 PRHDT, CDR2 FYEKMQ (reference sequence). The junction had 16 bases not matched to a gene; V was cut back by 5 bases and J by 5 bases. CDR3 length: 17 residues. The CDR3 loop reads CASSLSFGGRALNEQYF. DNA for the CDR3: TGTGCCAGCAGCCTAAGTTTTGGCGGGAGGGCCCTCAACGAGCAGTACTTC. Variable domain in full (rest from reference TRBV13 and TRBJ2-7): AAGVIQSPRHLIKEKRETATLKCYPIPRHDTVYWYQQGPGQDPQFLISFYEKMQSDKGSIPDRFSAQQFSDYHSELNMSSLELGDSALYFCASSLSFGGRALNEQYFGPGTRLTVT.

This clone has a single count. This chain joins TRBV5-1 and TRBJ1-1; 12 bases line up with TRBD1. The V segment lost 4 bases and the J segment 5 bases; nucleotides outside the gene matches: 6. This CDR3 spans 15 amino acids. CDR1 is SGHRS, CDR2 YFSETQ, per germline. The CDR3 DNA reads as TGCGCCAGCAGCCCGGGACAGGGGGCTTGGACTGAAGCTTTCTTT. This encodes CASSPGQGAWTEAFF.

V and J are TRBV13 and TRBJ2-1; no reliable D call. Per germline, CDR1 PRHDT and CDR2 FYEKMQ (reference sequence). The CDR3 is made up of 14 amino acids. V gave up 1 base and J gave up 8 bases, with 12 bases separating them. The CDR3 DNA sequence: TGTGCCAGCAGCTTAGCCGGGTTCGGCTATGAGCAGTTCTTC. Its protein product is CASSLAGFGYEQFF.

This clone occurred a few times. The genes are TRBV28 and TRBJ1-1; possible D gene TRBD1, 5 bases. In germline, CDR1 is MDHEN, CDR2 SYDVKM. The CDR3 contains 14 residues. V was trimmed by 2 bases and J by 5 bases, leaving 12 bases between them. The CDR3 region is CASSLQGFQTEAFF. The CDR3 DNA reads TGTGCCAGCAGTTTACAGGGCTTTCAAACTGAAGCTTTCTTT. Based on the CDR3 plus reference TRBV28 and TRBJ1-1, the full variable domain is DVKVTQSSRYLVKRTGEKVFLECVQDMDHENMFWYRQDPGLGLRLIYFSYDVKMKEKGDIPEGYSVSREKKERFSLILESASTNQTSMYLCASSLQGFQTEAFFGQGTRLTVV.

J is TRBJ2-1 and V is TRBV6-1; possible D gene TRBD1, 6 bases. The CDR3 is 14 residues long. V lost 3 bases and J lost 15, with 21 bases in between. In germline, CDR1 is MNHNS, CDR2 SASEGT. CDR3 region: CASSDPRQAPVVFF. CDR3 sequence (DNA): TGTGCCAGCAGTGATCCTAGACAGGCCCCTGTGGTGTTCTTC.

The J gene is TRBJ1-2, the V gene TRBV19; D call uncertain. V lost 4 bases and J 0 bases, leaving 9 bases between the germline ends. CDR1 LNHDA and CDR2 SQIVND come from the germline V gene (reference sequence). The CDR3 loop spans 14 amino acids. As DNA, the CDR3 is TGTGCCAGTAGTACTCATGGAGCTAACTATGGCTACACCTTC. Its protein product is CASSTHGANYGYTF.

The chain combines TRBV6-5 with TRBJ2-4; no clear D gene. CDR3 length: 11 amino acids. V dropped 6 bases and J dropped 8 bases, with 8 bases sitting between them. The germline gives CDR1 MNHEY, CDR2 SVGAGI. The CDR3 DNA sequence: TGTGCCAGCAGGACGGGTGACATTCAGTACTTC. Its protein is CASRTGDIQYF.

The rearrangement uses TRBV6-5 and TRBJ2-1, with 7 bases identical to TRBD1. The V segment lost 7 bases and the J segment 2 bases; nucleotides outside the gene matches: 5. Germline loops: CDR1 MNHEY, CDR2 SVGAGI. This CDR3 has 14 amino acids. The DNA for the CDR3 is TGTGCCAGCAACCGACAGGGAGCCTACAATGAGCAGTTCTTC. It is translated as CASNRQGAYNEQFF.

This rearrangement joins TRBV25-1 to TRBJ2-7; weak D call: TRBD2 (5 bases). The V end was cut by 4 bases, the J end by 6 bases, with 13 bases between. The CDR3 is 13 residues long. In germline, CDR1 is MGHDK, CDR2 SYGVNS. CDR3 in DNA: TGTGCCAGCAGTGCCTTGGCGGGCGGCGAGCAGTACTTC. Its protein product is CASSALAGGEQYF.

This chain links TRBV19 with TRBJ2-2; 10 nucleotides match TRBD2. Germline-derived CDR1 and CDR2 are LNHDA and SQIVND (reference sequence). Trimming took 9 bases from V and 7 from J; bases not matched to a gene: 8. The CDR3 is 14 amino acids. CDR3 nucleotide sequence: TGTGCCAGCACAAGCGGGGGGGCCATCGGGGAGCTGTTTTTT. Residues: CASTSGGAIGELFF. Complete variable domain (other parts from reference TRBV19 and TRBJ2-2): DGGITQSPKYLFRKEGQNVTLSCEQNLNHDAMYWYRQDPGQGLRLIYYSQIVNDFQKGDIAEGYSVSREKKESFPLTVTSAQKNPTAFYLCASTSGGAIGELFFGEGSRLTVL.

This clone was counted a single time. The V and J genes are TRBV18 and TRBJ1-4; D is possibly TRBD1 (6 bases). Germline CDR1 KGHSH, CDR2 LQKENI. The CDR3 sequence is 15 residues long. V was clipped by 6 bases and J by 5 bases, with 16 bases between them. CDR3 sequence: CASSRQAPQNEKLFF. CDR3 sequence (DNA): TGTGCCAGCTCGCGACAGGCTCCCCAGAATGAAAAACTGTTTTTT.

The chain joins TRBV5-1 to TRBJ1-1; TRBD1 matches at 10 bases. CDR1 is SGHRS, CDR2 YFSETQ, per germline. The CDR3 runs 17 residues. With V trimmed by 0 bases and J by 4 bases, 9 bases remained unmatched. The DNA of the CDR3 is TGCGCCAGCAGCTTGGGGGACAGGGGATTCGTGGTCACTGAAGCTTTCTTT. Protein sequence: CASSLGDRGFVVTEAFF.

The chain has TRBV28 and TRBJ1-5; no firm D call. With 7 bases removed from V and 3 bases from J, the gap between germline ends came to 10 bases. Germline V gene data show CDR1 as MDHEN and CDR2 as SYDVKM. The length of the CDR3 is 13 residues. The CDR3 sequence is CASKVTDNQPQHF. For the CDR3, the DNA is TGTGCCAGCAAGGTCACAGACAATCAGCCCCAGCATTTT.

The chain recombines TRBV9 with TRBJ2-7; possibly TRBD1 for D (7 bases). Trimming took 7 bases from V and 0 from J, leaving 17 bases between them. In germline, CDR1 is SGDLS, CDR2 YYNGEE. CDR3 length equals 15 residues. The CDR3 DNA sequence: TGTGCCAGCGGCGCGGGACAGAGCCTCTCCTACGAGCAGTACTTC. This codes for CASGAGQSLSYEQYF.

The gene calls are TRBV5-1 and TRBJ1-4; the D is unclear. The germline V and J ends were trimmed by 4 bases and 7 bases, with 17 bases remaining between them. CDR1 and CDR2 from the germline V gene are SGHRS and YFSETQ. The CDR3 loop spans 15 amino acids. Here the CDR3 DNA reads TGCGCCAGCAGCGATCAACGGGAAGCGGGTGAAAAACTGTTTTTT. This sequence encodes CASSDQREAGEKLFF. The full variable domain, with the rest looked up from reference TRBV5-1 and TRBJ1-4, is KAGVTQTPRYLIKTRGQQVTLSCSPISGHRSVSWYQQTPGQGLQFLFEYFSETQRNKGNFPGRFSGRQFSNSRSEMNVSTLELGDSALYLCASSDQREAGEKLFFGSGTQLSVL.

V usage is TRBV10-3 and J usage is TRBJ2-7, with TRBD1 identical over 7 bases. CDR1 and CDR2 (germline): ENHRY, SYGVKD. V lost 10 bases and J lost 3; bases outside the gene matches: 3. The CDR3 is 11 amino acids. CDR3 region: CATTGDYEQYF. The CDR3 coding sequence is TGTGCCACCACAGGGGACTACGAGCAGTACTTC.

The genes are TRBV5-1 and TRBJ1-3; a weak D match, TRBD1 (5 bases). Germline V CDR1 and CDR2: SGHRS, YFSETQ. V was pared by 3 bases and J by 12 bases, with 16 bases between. This CDR3 has 13 residues. CDR3 region: CASSSGLDSSIYF. CDR3 DNA: TGCGCCAGCAGCTCGGGACTGGACTCAAGCATATATTTT. Full variable domain (missing parts from reference TRBV5-1 and TRBJ1-3): KAGVTQTPRYLIKTRGQQVTLSCSPISGHRSVSWYQQTPGQGLQFLFEYFSETQRNKGNFPGRFSGRQFSNSRSEMNVSTLELGDSALYLCASSSGLDSSIYFGEGSWLTVV.

V is TRBV30 and J is TRBJ2-1; 7 bases align to TRBD1. The germline V gene has CDR1 GTSNPN and CDR2 SVGIG (reference sequence). Trimming at V came to 3 bases and at J to 9 bases, leaving 8 bases not matched to a gene. The CDR3 is 13 amino acids. The CDR3 nucleotides read TGTGCCTGGAGCGAAACACAGGGGAGTGAGCAGTTCTTC. It encodes CAWSETQGSEQFF.

V usage is TRBV7-6 and J usage is TRBJ2-7, with 10 bases aligning to TRBD1. V dropped 5 bases and J dropped 7; count of bases not matched to a gene: 20. The CDR3 runs to 18 residues. Germline CDR1 SGHVS, CDR2 FNYEAQ. The CDR3, as DNA: TGTGCCAGCAGCCCCTCGTACAGCCGGGACAGGGGAGGCGGAGAGCAGTACTTC. Amino acid sequence: CASSPSYSRDRGGGEQYF.

The V and J genes are TRBV5-1 and TRBJ1-5; 7 bases are a match to TRBD1. The CDR3 spans 15 residues. Germline V lookup: CDR1 SGHRS, CDR2 YFSETQ. V was pared by 5 bases and J by 1 base, with 6 bases of the junction left unmatched. The CDR3 reads CASSRTGDSNQPQHF. CDR3 DNA sequence: TGCGCCAGCAGTCGCACAGGGGACAGCAATCAGCCCCAGCATTTT.

Only one count was recorded for this clone. This sequence joins TRBV9 and TRBJ1-6, with TRBD1 as a possible D gene (5 bases). CDR3 length equals 14 residues. Per the germline V gene, CDR1 is SGDLS and CDR2 is YYNGEE. V was pared by 0 bases and J by 6 bases, with 7 bases between. The CDR3 spells CASSVGRVNSPLHF. The DNA of the CDR3 is TGTGCCAGCAGCGTAGGCAGGGTTAATTCACCCCTCCACTTT.